These 31 T cell receptor beta chains share one sample of origin, sequenced in a study of blood T cell repertoires in COVID-19. Generated by immunoSEQ multiplex PCR, the TCRdb table keeps only in-frame clones and is missing some. Among a few hundred thousand clones listed, about 87% were seen once. Sequencing was done on a sample of peripheral blood. The receptors shown here come from a woman between 65 and 79 years old with COVID-19, enrolled during active disease.

The rearrangement links TRBV19 to TRBJ2-7; 7 bases are a match to TRBD1. This CDR3 region has 14 residues. Germline lookup yields CDR1 LNHDA and CDR2 SQIVND (reference sequence). Losses at the gene ends were 5 bases for V and 4 bases for J; bases not matched to a gene: 8. The CDR3 sequence: CASSPRQGGYEQYF. CDR3 DNA sequence: TGTGCCAGTAGTCCCCGACAGGGTGGTTACGAGCAGTACTTC.

V is TRBV18 and J is TRBJ1-4, with D possibly TRBD1 on 5 matching bases. V dropped 1 base and J dropped 7 bases, with 10 bases sitting between them. This CDR3 spans 14 amino acids. Germline assignment: CDR1 KGHSH and CDR2 LQKENI. CDR3 sequence: CASSPQGRGEKLFF. The CDR3 DNA sequence: TGTGCCAGCTCACCACAGGGGAGGGGTGAAAAACTGTTTTTT.

The rearrangement uses TRBV9 and TRBJ2-5; TRBD1 agrees at 9 bases. Germline CDR1 is SGDLS and CDR2 is YYNGEE. This CDR3 has 15 residues. V lost 0 bases to trimming and J lost 5 bases; unmatched junction nucleotides: 5. The CDR3 coding sequence is TGTGCCAGCAGCGTAGCGACAGGGGGATCGGAGACCCAGTACTTC. It codes for CASSVATGGSETQYF.

CDR3 sequence reads: CATTSAGRRYAEAFF. CDR3 nucleotides: TGTGCCACCACTTCGGCGGGGCGGAGGTACGCTGAAGCTTTCTTT. This chain connects TRBV21-1 to TRBJ1-1. TRBV21-1 has pseudogene status. The length of the CDR3 is 15 residues.

The CDR3 region has the DNA TGCGCCAGCAGTCAATCGGAGCGCAGGGGGCAGGAAACTGAAGCTTTCTTT. Its translation is CASSQSERRGQETEAFF. This chain connects TRBV23-1 to TRBJ1-1; 8 bases align to TRBD1. TRBV23-1 is given ORF status, its function remaining uncertain. The CDR3 extends over 17 amino acids. The V gene end was trimmed by 0 bases and the J gene end by 5 bases; junction bases not matched to a gene: 11.

V is TRBV9 and J is TRBJ2-3, with D perhaps TRBD1 (6 bases). CDR1 and CDR2 (germline): SGDLS, YYNGEE. With 3 bases removed from V and 6 bases from J, the gap between germline ends came to 20 bases. The CDR3 totals 16 residues. This CDR3 is CASSAQGLSHADTQYF. The CDR3 DNA reads TGTGCCAGCAGCGCACAGGGTCTCTCCCACGCGGATACGCAGTATTTT.

The chain is built from TRBV7-2 and TRBJ2-7, with 11 nucleotides matching TRBD2. V lost 6 bases, J lost 5 bases, and 0 bases stayed unmatched. This CDR3 spans 12 amino acids. CDR1 and CDR2 from the germline V gene are SGHTA and FQGNSA. The CDR3: CASRLAGDEQYF. As DNA, the CDR3 is TGTGCCAGCAGACTAGCGGGAGACGAGCAGTACTTC.

The chain uses TRBV9 and TRBJ2-3, with 9 bases identical to TRBD1. CDR3 size: 15 residues. Unmatched junction bases numbered 4, after V lost 4 bases and J lost 1 base. Germline assignment: CDR1 SGDLS and CDR2 YYNGEE. DNA of the CDR3: TGTGCCAGCAGCTTCCGGGACAGGGGCACAGATACGCAGTATTTT. Amino acid sequence: CASSFRDRGTDTQYF. The full variable domain, in which reference TRBV9 and TRBJ2-3 provide the parts outside the CDR3, is DSGVTQTPKHLITATGQRVTLRCSPRSGDLSVYWYQQSLDQGLQFLIQYYNGEERAKGNILERFSAQQFPDLHSELNLSSLELGDSALYFCASSFRDRGTDTQYFGPGTRLTVL.

This chain connects TRBV28 to TRBJ1-4; perhaps TRBD1 as D (5 bases). The CDR3 loop spans 13 amino acids. From germline, CDR1 is MDHEN and CDR2 SYDVKM. The V gene lost 4 bases and the J gene lost 7 bases, with 10 bases spanning the gap. The CDR3 is CASSSGSGEKLFF. Here the CDR3 DNA reads TGTGCCAGCAGTTCAGGGTCAGGTGAAAAACTGTTTTTT.

This chain joins TRBV5-1 and TRBJ2-7, with 12 bases aligning to TRBD2. J lost 3 bases, V lost 2 bases, and 3 bases had no gene match. Germline V gene lookup returns CDR1 SGHRS and CDR2 YFSETQ. The CDR3 covers 15 residues. CDR3 sequence (DNA): TGCGCCAGCAGCTTAGGACTAGCGGGATACTACGAGCAGTACTTC. As protein: CASSLGLAGYYEQYF.

J is TRBJ2-1 and V is TRBV5-6; 12 positions agree with TRBD2. The CDR3 totals 17 residues. The V and J ends lost 0 bases and 4 bases, in that order; junction bases with no gene match: 5. Germline assignment: CDR1 SGHDT and CDR2 YYEEEE. The CDR3 region is CASSLGRLAGGYNEQFF. CDR3 DNA: TGTGCCAGCAGCTTGGGTCGCCTAGCGGGAGGGTACAATGAGCAGTTCTTC.

The V call is TRBV18, the J call TRBJ2-7; D remains ambiguous. Germline V gene lookup returns CDR1 KGHSH and CDR2 LQKENI. V lost 3 bases and J lost 2, with 8 bases in between. This CDR3 has 13 residues. CDR3 region: CASSPSPAYEQYF. The CDR3 DNA sequence: TGTGCCAGCTCACCCTCCCCCGCCTACGAGCAGTACTTC.

This clone has ten or more counts. The chain combines TRBV3-1 (or the pseudogene TRBV3-2) with TRBJ1-5; D is possibly TRBD1 (6 bases). This CDR3 is built from 15 residues. V was pared by 1 base and J by 7 bases, with 14 bases between. Germline lookup yields CDR1 LGHDT and CDR2 YNNKEL (reference sequence). The CDR3 loop reads CASSQGTAGAQPQHF. DNA for the CDR3: TGTGCCAGCAGCCAAGGGACCGCAGGGGCCCAGCCCCAGCATTTT.

J is TRBJ1-5 and V is TRBV18, with TRBD1 as a possible D gene (6 bases). Trimming left V 2 bases short and J 0 bases short, with 17 bases between. There are 18 residues in the CDR3. Germline CDR1 and CDR2: KGHSH and LQKENI. This chain's CDR3 is CASSPNVAGEGSNQPQHF. CDR3 coding DNA: TGTGCCAGCTCACCAAACGTGGCAGGGGAGGGTAGCAATCAGCCCCAGCATTTT. The full variable domain, in which reference TRBV18 and TRBJ1-5 provide the parts outside the CDR3, is NAGVMQNPRHLVRRRGQEARLRCSPMKGHSHVYWYRQLPEEGLKFMVYLQKENIIDESGMPKERFSAEFPKEGPSILRIQQVVRGDSAAYFCASSPNVAGEGSNQPQHFGDGTRLSIL.

J is TRBJ1-1 and V is TRBV7-9, with D perhaps matching TRBD1 (6 bases). The CDR3 has 14 residues. Germline V gene lookup returns CDR1 SEHNR and CDR2 FQNEAQ (reference sequence). With 6 bases removed from V and 6 bases from J, the gap between germline ends came to 17 bases. The CDR3 nucleotides are TGTGCCAGCAGTGACCCCAGGGGTATGTCTGAAGCTTTCTTT. This gives the protein CASSDPRGMSEAFF.

This chain joins TRBV6-5 and TRBJ1-1; TRBD1 agrees at 9 bases. The CDR3 sequence is 15 residues long. V lost 2 bases to trimming and J lost 5 bases; unmatched junction nucleotides: 6. Per the germline V gene, CDR1 is MNHEY and CDR2 is SVGAGI. CDR3 amino acids: CASSYDGQGMTEAFF. DNA of the CDR3: TGTGCCAGCAGTTACGATGGACAGGGGATGACTGAAGCTTTCTTT.

This clone has more than one count but fewer than ten. The gene calls are TRBV5-6 and TRBJ2-1; D is unresolved. Germline values: CDR1 SGHDT, CDR2 YYEEEE. Trimming shortened V by 0 bases and J by 4 bases, and 5 bases separated the two germline ends. There are 13 residues in the CDR3. The CDR3 is CASSLVRYNEQFF. CDR3 coding DNA: TGTGCCAGCAGCTTGGTCCGTTACAATGAGCAGTTCTTC. The variable domain in full, completed from reference TRBV5-6 and TRBJ2-1, reads DAGVTQSPTHLIKTRGQQVTLRCSPKSGHDTVSWYQQALGQGPQFIFQYYEEEERQRGNFPDRFSGHQFPNYSSELNVNALLLGDSALYLCASSLVRYNEQFFGPGTRLTVL.

This chain links TRBV4-1 with TRBJ2-3; TRBD2 agrees at 7 bases. With 0 bases clipped from V and 0 bases from J, the junction kept 3 bases outside the gene matches. CDR3 length: 16 amino acids. CDR1 and CDR2 from the germline V gene are MGHRA and YSYEKL. CDR3 coding DNA: TGCGCCAGCAGCCAAGAAGGAGCGGGGAGCACAGATACGCAGTATTTT. Protein sequence: CASSQEGAGSTDTQYF.

Comment on this clone: Other DNA variants within this sample encode the same CDR3. The chain recombines TRBV5-1 with TRBJ1-4; TRBD1 matches at 8 bases. This CDR3 spans 14 amino acids. Germline-derived CDR1 and CDR2 are SGHRS and YFSETQ. J was trimmed by 8 bases and V by 2 bases; bases with no gene match: 5. CDR3 residues: CASSFGQGGEKLFF. Written as DNA, the CDR3 is TGCGCCAGCAGCTTCGGACAGGGTGGAGAAAAACTGTTTTTT.

The gene calls are TRBV4-3 and TRBJ1-5; D might be TRBD1 (6 bases). The V and J ends lost 2 bases and 5 bases respectively, with 13 bases between them. Germline loops: CDR1 LGHNA, CDR2 YSLEER. CDR3 length equals 15 residues. The CDR3 here is CASSQSRGFDQPQHF. In nucleotides, the CDR3 is TGCGCCAGCAGCCAATCCAGGGGTTTCGATCAGCCCCAGCATTTT.

V gene TRBV6-5 combines with J gene TRBJ2-6; 8 bases agree with TRBD1. Germline CDR1 is MNHEY and CDR2 is SVGAGI. The trim removed 7 bases at V and 4 bases at J, leaving 6 bases unmatched. The CDR3 sequence is 15 residues long. CDR3 sequence reads: CASNQGAEGANVLTF. The DNA for the CDR3 is TGTGCCAGCAATCAGGGGGCGGAAGGGGCCAACGTCCTGACTTTC.

The chain is built from TRBV4-1 and TRBJ2-4; 9 nucleotides line up with TRBD2. The CDR3 is made up of 18 amino acids. V shed 1 base, J shed 0 bases, and the junction held 7 bases outside the gene matches. The germline V gene has CDR1 MGHRA and CDR2 YSYEKL. CDR3 DNA sequence: TGCGCCAGCAGCCAAGGAAGACCTAGCGGGGTAGCCAAAAACATTCAGTACTTC. It yields the protein CASSQGRPSGVAKNIQYF.

The chain links TRBV7-9 to TRBJ1-2, with 7 bases fitting TRBD1. V shed 1 base and J 2 bases; nucleotides not matched to a gene: 10. Looked up from germline, CDR1 is SEHNR and CDR2 is FQNEAQ (reference sequence). The CDR3 contains 17 residues. In DNA form, the CDR3 reads TGTGCCAGCAGCTTAGACGTTATAGGGGGACAGAACTATGGCTACACCTTC. Encoded protein: CASSLDVIGGQNYGYTF. The entire variable domain, with the rest obtained from reference TRBV7-9 and TRBJ1-2, is as follows: DTGVSQNPRHKITKRGQNVTFRCDPISEHNRLYWYRQTLGQGPEFLTYFQNEAQLEKSRLLSDRFSAERPKGSFSTLEIQRTEQGDSAMYLCASSLDVIGGQNYGYTFGSGTRLTVV.

This clone appeared a single time. The V and J genes are TRBV7-9 and TRBJ2-5; TRBD2 matches 7 bases. In germline, CDR1 is SEHNR, CDR2 FQNEAQ (reference sequence). The CDR3 covers 15 residues. With V trimmed by 3 bases and J by 1 base, 5 bases remained unmatched. As DNA, the CDR3 is TGTGCCAGCAGCTTCCAGGAGCGGGGCCAAGAGACCCAGTACTTC. This gives the protein CASSFQERGQETQYF.

V gene TRBV5-1 combines with J gene TRBJ2-1, with D possibly TRBD2 on 5 matching bases. Germline CDR1 is SGHRS and CDR2 is YFSETQ. The CDR3 extends over 14 amino acids. Trimming left V 4 bases short and J 11 bases short, with 19 bases between. The CDR3, as DNA: TGCGCCAGCAGCGACGCGGGTTGGCAGAAGCAGCAGTTCTTC. Residues: CASSDAGWQKQQFF.

This chain joins TRBV5-4 and TRBJ2-7, with D perhaps matching TRBD1 (6 bases). CDR3 size: 14 residues. Germline assignment: CDR1 SGHNT and CDR2 YYREEE (reference sequence). Trimming removed 4 bases at V and 5 bases at J, with 16 bases between. CDR3 in DNA: TGTGCCAGCAGCCGTGCTACAGGGCTCAACGAGCAGTACTTC. Its protein is CASSRATGLNEQYF.

This clone showed up just a few times. V and J are TRBV6-2 or TRBV6-3 and TRBJ2-7; TRBD1 aligns across 9 bases. V gave up 2 bases and J gave up 5 bases; unmatched junction bases: 10. In germline, CDR1 is MNHEY, CDR2 SVGEGT. The CDR3 contains 16 residues. The CDR3 loop reads CASSYRSTGGLDEQYF. CDR3 DNA sequence: TGTGCCAGCAGTTACCGTTCCACAGGGGGCCTCGACGAGCAGTACTTC.

This clone was counted between two and nine times. The chain combines TRBV19 with TRBJ1-2; 10 nucleotides align to TRBD1. From germline, CDR1 is LNHDA and CDR2 SQIVND (reference sequence). The CDR3 is 14 amino acids. Trimming took 10 bases from V and 8 from J; bases not matched to a gene: 13. In DNA, the CDR3 is TGTGCCACTAGGGACAGGGGTCATGATGGAGGCTACACCTTC. Translated: CATRDRGHDGGYTF.

The chain links TRBV7-9 to TRBJ1-1; D remains unclear. The CDR3 spans 15 residues. Germline V gene data show CDR1 as SEHNR and CDR2 as FQNEAQ (reference sequence). V was clipped by 1 base and J by 4 bases, with 13 bases between them. Here the CDR3 reads CASSLVLGLVTEAFF. CDR3 nucleotides: TGTGCCAGCAGCTTAGTTTTGGGCTTGGTCACTGAAGCTTTCTTT.

This chain uses TRBV5-6 with TRBJ2-7, with 11 bases matching TRBD1. CDR3 length equals 15 residues. The J segment lost 3 bases and the V segment lost 4 bases, leaving 6 bases of the junction unmatched. Germline CDR1 is SGHDT and CDR2 is YYEEEE. DNA for the CDR3: TGTGCCAGCAGCCCAGGGACAGGGGGTTACTACGAGCAGTACTTC. Amino acid sequence: CASSPGTGGYYEQYF.

The chain couples TRBV6-5 to TRBJ2-7, with D perhaps TRBD1 (5 bases). CDR3 length: 13 residues. Trimming pared 7 bases from V and 6 bases from J, leaving 16 bases between. In germline, CDR1 is MNHEY, CDR2 SVGAGI. The CDR3 is CASTKYGAREQYF. In DNA form, the CDR3 reads TGTGCCAGCACGAAGTATGGGGCCCGCGAGCAGTACTTC.